This T cell receptor (beta chain) was observed in a study of CD8+CD57+ T cells in acquired aplastic anemia. Across the whole study: Average DNA yield from sorted CD4+ and CD8+ cells was around 3.2 ug.

V gave up 4 bases and J gave up 5 bases, with 10 bases separating them. The CDR3 runs to 12 residues. Germline loops: CDR1 SGDLS, CDR2 YYNGEE. For CDR3 and TCR beta VDJ profiling, genomic DNA was the template used. TCRdb used MiXCR to reprocess the reads, holding one entry per CDR3 protein. The sample holds 200,000 or so distinct CDR3 sequences, 64% seen once. This receptor was taken from a human donor with severe aplastic anemia or a healthy control (not recorded which). J is TRBJ2-7 and V is TRBV9; D is tentatively TRBD1 or TRBD2 (5 bases each). The sample comprised sorted CD4+, CD8+, or CD8+CD57+ T cells (not recorded which) from PBMCs. CDR3 in DNA: TGTGCCAGCAGCCCCTCGGGGCACGAGCAGTACTTC. Protein sequence: CASSPSGHEQYF.